The 13 T cell receptor beta chains below come from one sample, sequenced in a study of T cells in women clearing cervical HPV infection. Repertoires were generated with immunoSEQ multiplex PCR, while TCRdb's copy carries only in-frame clones and drops some. The sample data list roughly 35,000 clones. Sequences were obtained from blood buffy coat. These TCRs come from a woman between 18 and 70 years old with a cervical HPV16 infection that either progressed to CIN3+ or cleared (not recorded which).

On this clone itself: The read falls 3 residues short of the CDR3 end, and the missing part is taken from the germline J gene. The genes are TRBV18 and TRBJ2-5; the match to TRBD2 covers 8 bases. This CDR3 is 16 amino acids long. Looked up from germline, CDR1 is KGHSH and CDR2 is LQKENI. The J segment lost 0 bases and the V segment lost 4 bases, leaving 7 bases of the junction unmatched. The sequenced CDR3 bases are TGTGCCAGCTCACTAAGACTAGCGAGATACCAAGAGACC. As protein: CASSLRLARYQET. The complete CDR3 protein is CASSLRLARYQETQYF.

Comments on this clone: The CDR3 end falls 3 residues outside the read, so it is completed with the germline J gene. V usage is TRBV11-3 and J usage is TRBJ2-5; D unclear. V gave up 1 base and J gave up 3 bases, with 9 bases separating them. The CDR3 extends over 14 amino acids. Germline loops: CDR1 SGHNT, CDR2 YENEEA. The CDR3 sequence: CASSLGALKETQYF. The DNA read from the CDR3 is TGTGCCAGCAGCTTAGGGGCTCTCAAAGAGACC.

As for this clone: The CDR3 end falls 3 residues outside the read, so it is completed with the germline J gene. The genes are TRBV5-4 and TRBJ2-1; TRBD2 matches at 8 bases. CDR3 length equals 14 residues. V lost 3 bases and J lost 7; bases outside the gene matches: 6. CDR1 and CDR2 from the germline V gene are SGHNT and YYREEE (reference sequence). CDR3 bases read: TGTGCCAGCAGCTCCGGGACTAGGTTTAATGAG. Translated, it gives CASSSGTRFNE. The entire CDR3 protein reads CASSSGTRFNEQFF.

A remark on this clone: The read terminates 3 residues ahead of where the CDR3 ends, so the germline J gene completes it. The chain employs TRBV20-1 and TRBJ2-1, with TRBD1 matching 7 bases. This CDR3 contains 15 residues. CDR1 is DFQATT and CDR2 is SNEGSKA in the germline V gene (reference sequence). After removal of 1 base from V and 4 bases from J, the junction contained 7 bases not matched to a gene. The CDR3 loop is CSARARQGTYNEQFF. CDR3 bases read: TGCAGTGCTAGAGCCCGACAGGGAACTTACAATGAG.

CDR3 DNA, as far as it was read: TGTGCCAGCAGGGAGACTAGTACAGATACG. This translates into CASRETSTDT. The whole CDR3 sequence is CASRETSTDTQYF. The chain is built from TRBV6-2 or TRBV6-3 and TRBJ2-3; weak D call: TRBD2 (6 bases). The observed sequence ends 3 residues before the CDR3 terminus, with the missing tail filled in from the germline J gene. The CDR3 runs to 13 residues. The germline V gene has CDR1 MNHEY and CDR2 SVGEGT. Between the trimmed V and J ends, which lost 6 bases and 3 bases, there was a span of 10 bases.

About this clone itself: The read terminates 3 residues before the CDR3 end, so the remaining end is supplied by the germline J gene. Other nucleotide sequences in the sample specify the same CDR3. This sequence joins TRBV19 and TRBJ2-3; tentatively, D is TRBD1 (6 bases). The CDR3 runs to 13 residues. Germline assignment: CDR1 LNHDA and CDR2 SQIVND (reference sequence). The CDR3 here is CASSIGQEETQYF. The part of the CDR3 DNA that was read is TGTGCCAGTAGTATAGGACAGGAAGAGACG.

As regards this clone: From the germline J gene comes the end of the CDR3, since the read stops 3 residues before it. The rearrangement joins TRBV5-4 to TRBJ2-1; 12 bases are shared with TRBD1. Germline-derived CDR1 and CDR2 are SGHNT and YYREEE (reference sequence). The CDR3 extends over 14 amino acids. V lost 5 bases to trimming and J lost 8 bases; unmatched junction nucleotides: 5. The sequenced CDR3 bases are TGTGCCAGCAGATGGGACAGGGGGCAGGATGAG. This codes for CASRWDRGQDE. The full CDR3 reads CASRWDRGQDEQFF.

Points on this clone: The read ends 3 residues early relative to the CDR3; the germline J gene fills the gap. The chain combines TRBV19 with TRBJ1-5; D is unclear. V gave up 0 bases and J gave up 0 bases, with 15 bases separating them. CDR1 is LNHDA, CDR2 SQIVND, per germline (reference sequence). CDR3 length: 18 residues. The sequenced CDR3 bases are TGTGCCAGTAGTATAGATGGCGGGGTCAGTTTTAGCAATCAGCCC. As protein: CASSIDGGVSFSNQP. The complete CDR3 protein is CASSIDGGVSFSNQPQHF.

As to this clone: The DNA ends 3 residues before the CDR3 does, and the rest of the CDR3 is filled in from the germline J gene. The chain couples TRBV20-1 to TRBJ1-6, with 9 positions matching TRBD1. V lost 3 bases to trimming and J lost 5 bases; unmatched junction nucleotides: 5. This CDR3 is built from 15 residues. Germline V gene sequence: CDR1 DFQATT, CDR2 SNEGSKA (reference sequence). CDR3 DNA (partial): TGCAGTGCTAGGAGGACAGGGGCAAATAATTCACCC. Its translation: CSARRTGANNSP. Given in full, the CDR3 is CSARRTGANNSPLHF.

About this clone: The read stops 3 residues short of the end of the CDR3; the missing end is completed from the germline J gene. This chain links TRBV19 with TRBJ2-3; 7 bases match TRBD1. The CDR3 extends over 18 amino acids. The germline gives CDR1 LNHDA, CDR2 SQIVND (reference sequence). Partial CDR3 DNA: TGTGCCAGTAGTATAGTGAGGGGGCAGGGGGTAAGTTTGCAGCCG. It translates to CASSIVRGQGVSLQP. The CDR3 reads in full as CASSIVRGQGVSLQPQYF.

Comments on this clone: The sequenced fragment ends 3 residues before the CDR3 boundary, so the rest is inferred from the germline J gene. This chain connects TRBV6-1 to TRBJ2-3; 11 positions agree with TRBD2. CDR1 is MNHNS, CDR2 SASEGT, per germline. This CDR3 has 15 amino acids. CDR3 residues: CASSEGLAEQETQYF. The sequenced part of the CDR3 DNA is TGTGCCAGCAGTGAGGGACTAGCGGAGCAAGAGACG.

As for this clone: With the read ending 3 residues before the CDR3 end, the germline J gene is used to fill in that end. The chain joins TRBV2 to TRBJ2-3; 7 positions match TRBD1. This CDR3 has 15 amino acids. The V gene end was trimmed by 9 bases and the J gene end by 3 bases; junction bases not matched to a gene: 12. CDR1 SNHLY and CDR2 FYNNEI come from the germline V gene. The CDR3 here is CARQPNRGTTDTQYF. CDR3 DNA (partial): TGTGCCAGGCAGCCGAACAGGGGAACAACAGATACG.

With regard to this clone: Read data end 3 residues before the CDR3 end; the end is taken from the germline J gene. This chain joins TRBV5-1 and TRBJ1-5; D gene unclear. Trimming took off 4 bases at V and 2 bases at J, with 13 bases between the two ends. CDR1 SGHRS and CDR2 YFSETQ come from the germline V gene. The CDR3 runs 15 residues. The DNA read from the CDR3 is TGCGCCAGCAGCCCGGTCGCCGGGGGCAATCAGCCC. This translates into CASSPVAGGNQP. The entire CDR3 is CASSPVAGGNQPQHF.